This T cell receptor (beta chain) was captured by sequencing in a study of shared clonotypes between healthy human individuals. Profiling relied on immunoSEQ multiplex PCR, and the TCRdb table lists in-frame clones only, not all of them. The repertoire holds 450,000 to 500,000 clones, 78% seen once, with 9.5% to 15% in the top ten. Sequenced: PBMCs. The sequence derives from a woman aged 40 to 49 in good health. Some clones in this sample may be carry-over from other donors' samples.

CDR3 DNA sequence: TGTGCCACCAGCAGGGGTGTAACGGGACTAGCGGGGACGGCCTACGAGCAGTACTTC. Residues: CATSRGVTGLAGTAYEQYF. This chain uses TRBV15 with TRBJ2-7; TRBD2 matches at 13 bases. The CDR3 covers 19 residues. V trimming: 3 bases; J trimming: 2 bases; junction bases outside the gene matches: 13. The germline V gene has CDR1 LNHNV and CDR2 YYDKDF (reference sequence).